This T cell receptor beta chain was recovered during a study of CD8+ T cells in alopecia areata. Broader study findings: While tofacitinib was given, many expanded lesional clones persisted in scalp and blood.

Points on this clone: Its antigen is currently unknown.

This CDR3 region has 16 residues. Germline-derived CDR1 and CDR2 are SGDLS and YYNGEE. Trimming cost V 0 bases and J 3 bases, with 13 bases left between them. Described treatment: oral pan-JAK inhibitor, 5-10 mg twice daily. Those with alopecia areata gave lesional scalp punch biopsies and peripheral blood. Extracted RNA was reverse transcribed, and the resulting cDNA served as sequencing template. Generated by immunoSEQ multiplex PCR, the TCRdb table keeps only in-frame clones and is missing some. The repertoire consists of 150,000 to 200,000 clones, with about two thirds occurring once and the leading ten covering roughly 0.91%.

This sequence originates from a human donor with alopecia areata. This specimen consisted of CD4+ T cells sorted from blood, obtained at week 4, from a patient treated with tofacitinib. The chain employs TRBV9 and TRBJ1-5, with D tentatively TRBD1 (5 bases). The CDR3: CASSVGPDRTNQPQHF. The CDR3 DNA sequence: TGTGCCAGCAGCGTAGGGCCCGACAGAACCAATCAGCCCCAGCATTTT.